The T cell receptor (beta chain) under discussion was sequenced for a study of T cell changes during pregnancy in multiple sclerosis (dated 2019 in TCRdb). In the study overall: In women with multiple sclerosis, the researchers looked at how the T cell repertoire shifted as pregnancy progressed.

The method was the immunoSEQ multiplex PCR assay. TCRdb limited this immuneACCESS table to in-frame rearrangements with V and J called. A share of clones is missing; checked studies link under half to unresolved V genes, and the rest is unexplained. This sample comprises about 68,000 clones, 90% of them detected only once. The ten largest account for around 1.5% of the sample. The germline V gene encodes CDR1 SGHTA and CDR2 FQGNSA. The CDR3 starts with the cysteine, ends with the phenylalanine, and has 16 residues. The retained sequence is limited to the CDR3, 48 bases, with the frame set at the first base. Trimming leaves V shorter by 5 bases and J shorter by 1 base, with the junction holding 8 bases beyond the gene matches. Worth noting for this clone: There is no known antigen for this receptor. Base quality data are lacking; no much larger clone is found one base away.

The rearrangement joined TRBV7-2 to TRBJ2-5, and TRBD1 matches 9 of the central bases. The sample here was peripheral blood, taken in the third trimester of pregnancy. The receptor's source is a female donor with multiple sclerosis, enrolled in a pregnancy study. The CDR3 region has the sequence CASSPMAGQGQETQYF. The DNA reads TGTGCCAGCAGCCCCATGGCGGGACAGGGCCAAGAGACCCAGTACTTC.